Listed here is a single T cell receptor beta chain. The antigen remains undetermined. Relative to the germline gene, one junction end is altered; a read error may explain this. The entry originates in a study of cytomegalovirus exposure and HLA in healthy donors. Germline V gene sequence: CDR1 SGHDT, CDR2 YYEEEE. The length of the CDR3 is 11 residues. Findings of the study overall: Later on, a genetic analysis was performed. It linked a missense variant in DCLRE1C with V- and J-gene trimming of TCR beta. With further analysis later on, most CMV-associated TCR beta chains appeared HLA-restricted. A highly shared variant cluster was judged a likely technical artifact. Sequencing depth across donors, presence/absence analyses assumed, was roughly uniform.

Use of 60 Vbeta and 13 Jbeta primers characterized the PCR. Profiled with immunoSEQ multiplex PCR; TCRdb holds only in-frame clones, not every one. The sample includes fewer than 250,000 clones, around 82% of them seen just once. The rearrangement links TRBV5-6 to TRBJ2-3; weak D call: TRBD2 (6 bases). The sample consisted of PBMCs. The clonotype comes from a middle-aged man in good health and CMV-seropositive. CDR3: CASSLDGSRFF. For the CDR3, the DNA is TGTGCCAGCAGCTTGGACGGGAGCCGGTTTTTT.